This T cell receptor beta chain was sequenced in a study of cytomegalovirus exposure and HLA in healthy donors. Study observations and caveats: TCR beta sequences reportedly predicted most subjects' HLA-A and HLA-B alleles accurately.

Amplification used 60 Vbeta primers and 13 Jbeta primers. Method: immunoSEQ multiplex PCR; TCRdb's copy keeps in-frame clones and lacks some. Found here are some 100,000 clones, 76% of them singletons; the top ten hold about 4.2%. The CDR3 runs to 17 residues. V lost 5 bases, J lost 0 bases, and 6 bases stayed unmatched. Germline CDR1 SNHLY, CDR2 FYNNEI. On this clone: Its antigen remains unidentified.

This chain links TRBV2 with TRBJ2-1; the match to TRBD2 covers 11 bases. Input material: PBMCs. The TCR sequence derives from a woman between 45 and 65 years old in good health and CMV-seropositive. This CDR3 is CASSRTSGLISYNEQFF. The CDR3 DNA is TGTGCCAGCAGTAGGACTAGCGGGCTTATCTCCTACAATGAGCAGTTCTTC.